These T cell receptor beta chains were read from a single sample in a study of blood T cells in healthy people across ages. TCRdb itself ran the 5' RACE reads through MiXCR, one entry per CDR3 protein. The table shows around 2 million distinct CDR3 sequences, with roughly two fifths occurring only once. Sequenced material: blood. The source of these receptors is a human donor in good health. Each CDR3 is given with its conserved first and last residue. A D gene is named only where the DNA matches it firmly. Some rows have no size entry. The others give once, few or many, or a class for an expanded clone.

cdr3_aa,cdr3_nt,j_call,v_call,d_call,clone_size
CASSYSTLDNTNTEAFF,TGTGCCAGCAGTTACTCAACCCTGGACAATACGAACACTGAAGCTTTCTTT,TRBJ1-1,TRBV6-6,NA,NA
CAISGSGTSGGGAKNIQYF,TGTGCCATCAGTGGGTCCGGGACTAGCGGGGGTGGAGCCAAAAACATTCAGTACTTC,TRBJ2-4,TRBV10-3,TRBD2,NA
CSVGPGQGVRKEEQYF,TGCAGCGTTGGCCCCGGACAGGGGGTGCGAAAGGAGGAGCAGTACTTC,TRBJ2-4,TRBV29-1,TRBD1,NA
CSHGAGVDPYEQYF,TGCAGCCACGGGGCAGGGGTAGATCCCTACGAGCAGTACTTC,TRBJ2-7,TRBV29-1,NA,many
CASSQPTEETQYF,TGCGCCAGCAGCCAACCAACCGAAGAGACCCAGTACTTC,TRBJ2-5,TRBV4-3,NA,few
CASSARETGTDTQYF,TGCGCCAGCAGCGCCAGGGAAACGGGCACAGATACGCAGTATTTT,TRBJ2-3,TRBV5-1,NA,NA
CASSPGSSVETQYF,TGTGCCAGCAGCCCAGGATCTAGCGTAGAGACCCAGTACTTC,TRBJ2-5,TRBV7-6,NA,NA
CASSQEEGLGSPLHF,TGCGCCAGCAGCCAAGAGGAGGGCCTTGGTTCACCCCTCCACTTT,TRBJ1-6,TRBV4-3,NA,NA
CASSSRWNPGGPQHF,TGTGCCAGCAGTTCCCGATGGAACCCAGGCGGGCCCCAGCATTTT,TRBJ1-5,TRBV7-8,NA,NA
CASSFPGSHQPQHF,TGTGCCAGCAGTTTTCCCGGGAGCCATCAGCCCCAGCATTTT,TRBJ1-5,TRBV12-3/TRBV12-4,NA,few
CSVGRDPNTGELFF,TGCAGCGTTGGCAGGGACCCGAACACCGGGGAGCTGTTTTTT,TRBJ2-2,TRBV29-1,NA,NA
CASSVQGYNQPQHF,TGTGCCAGCAGTGTACAGGGTTACAATCAGCCCCAGCATTTT,TRBJ1-5,TRBV12-3/TRBV12-4,NA,NA
CTSSFGRVGGYTF,TGTACCAGCAGCTTTGGCAGGGTTGGTGGCTACACCTTC,TRBJ1-2,TRBV7-9,NA,NA
CSARGSGTYNEQFF,TGCAGTGCTAGAGGATCAGGGACCTACAATGAGCAGTTCTTC,TRBJ2-1,TRBV20-1,NA,NA
CAISATRGDDGYTF,TGTGCCATCAGCGCCACTCGGGGAGACGATGGCTACACCTTC,TRBJ1-2,TRBV10-3,NA,few
CASGLGASSYEQYF,TGTGCTAGTGGTTTGGGAGCGAGCTCCTACGAGCAGTACTTC,TRBJ2-7,TRBV12-5,NA,few
CASSRGHSNTEAFF,TGTGCCAGCAGCCGGGGACACTCTAACACTGAAGCTTTCTTT,TRBJ1-1,TRBV7-3,NA,few
CASSYRQGAAYEQYF,TGTGCCAGCAGCTATAGACAGGGGGCTGCCTACGAGCAGTACTTC,TRBJ2-7,TRBV5-4,TRBD1,NA
CATSRDMVLGFEQYF,TGTGCCACCAGCAGAGATATGGTCTTGGGGTTCGAGCAGTACTTC,TRBJ2-7,TRBV15,NA,many
CASTKGAGGFPLNEQFF,TGTGCCAGCACAAAAGGAGCGGGGGGCTTTCCCCTCAATGAGCAGTTCTTC,TRBJ2-1,TRBV2,TRBD2,NA
CAWRESGNTIYF,TGTGCCTGGAGAGAGTCTGGAAACACCATATATTTT,TRBJ1-3,TRBV30,NA,many
CATSKRTGGLDEQYF,TGTGCCACCAGCAAACGGACAGGGGGCTTGGACGAGCAGTACTTC,TRBJ2-7,TRBV15,TRBD1,NA
CASSDSGTGSHEQYF,TGTGCCAGCAGTGACTCCGGGACAGGGTCACACGAGCAGTACTTC,TRBJ2-7,TRBV6-5,TRBD1,few
CASSYAGQGRDIQYF,TGTGCCAGCAGTTACGCCGGACAGGGTAGGGACATTCAGTACTTC,TRBJ2-4,TRBV6-2/TRBV6-3,TRBD1,few
CASSLYGEHNEQFF,TGTGCCAGCAGCTTGTACGGCGAACACAATGAGCAGTTCTTC,TRBJ2-1,TRBV5-4,NA,few
CASSQAYQGGFYNEQFF,TGTGCCAGCAGCCAAGCTTACCAGGGGGGATTCTACAATGAGCAGTTCTTC,TRBJ2-1,TRBV4-2,NA,few
CASSLEGWQPQHF,TGTGCCAGCAGTTTAGAGGGTTGGCAGCCCCAGCATTTT,TRBJ1-5,TRBV12-3/TRBV12-4,NA,few
CASSLPKGLAPESQQFF,TGTGCCAGCAGCTTACCTAAAGGACTAGCTCCGGAATCCCAGCAGTTCTTC,TRBJ2-1,TRBV7-2,TRBD2,NA
CASSFEVSTYEQYF,TGTGCCAGCAGTTTTGAGGTTTCAACCTACGAGCAGTACTTC,TRBJ2-7,TRBV28,NA,few
CASSKVGVGQGVCTDTQYF,TGTGCCAGCAGCAAAGTTGGGGTTGGGCAGGGGGTTTGCACAGATACGCAGTATTTT,TRBJ2-3,TRBV21-1,NA,NA
CASSTPSEEQFF,TGCGCCAGCAGCACGCCCAGTGAGGAGCAGTTCTTC,TRBJ2-1,TRBV5-1,NA,NA
CASSPPLGTNEQFF,TGTGCCAGCAGCCCTCCTTTGGGGACGAATGAGCAGTTCTTC,TRBJ2-1,TRBV7-2,NA,few
CASKALLGTEAFF,TGTGCCAGCAAGGCCCTTCTCGGAACTGAAGCTTTCTTT,TRBJ1-1,TRBV14,NA,NA
CASSLGTHTEAFF,TGTGCCAGCAGCTTAGGTACCCACACTGAAGCTTTCTTT,TRBJ1-1,TRBV7-9,NA,NA
CASSYKPDEQYF,TGTGCCAGCAGCTACAAACCAGACGAGCAGTACTTC,TRBJ2-7,TRBV2,NA,NA
CASSKWGQGGYQPQHF,TGTGCTAGCAGTAAATGGGGACAGGGCGGGTATCAGCCCCAGCATTTT,TRBJ1-5,TRBV7-7,TRBD1,NA
CSAGPPYFGGYTF,TGCAGTGCTGGACCCCCTTACTTCGGAGGCTACACCTTC,TRBJ1-2,TRBV20-1,NA,NA
CAWSVRRQGTYTF,TGTGCCTGGAGTGTACGGAGACAGGGAACCTACACCTTC,TRBJ1-2,TRBV30,TRBD1,NA
CASSFSRGAQGTQYF,TGTGCCAGCAGCTTTTCGAGGGGGGCCCAAGGGACCCAGTACTTC,TRBJ2-5,TRBV5-4,NA,NA
CSVEGGGRGYGYTF,TGCAGCGTTGAAGGGGGGGGCAGGGGATATGGCTACACCTTC,TRBJ1-2,TRBV29-1,NA,few
CSASRLAGDQETQYF,TGCAGTGCTAGTCGGCTAGCGGGTGACCAAGAGACCCAGTACTTC,TRBJ2-5,TRBV20-1,TRBD2,few
CASSLGTGLGTFF,TGTGCCAGCAGCCTGGGGACAGGTCTCGGGACTTTCTTT,TRBJ1-1,TRBV5-6,TRBD1,few
CASSLLGTGDPGGYTF,TGTGCCAGCAGCTTGTTGGGGACAGGGGACCCAGGAGGCTACACCTTC,TRBJ1-2,TRBV7-3,TRBD1,NA
CATSSAGTTGEKLFF,TGTGCCACCAGTTCCGCCGGGACGACTGGTGAAAAACTGTTTTTT,TRBJ1-4,TRBV24-1,NA,few
CSARRRDGETQYF,TGCAGTGCTAGACGGCGGGATGGGGAGACCCAGTACTTC,TRBJ2-5,TRBV20-1,NA,NA
CASSYNGRTNTEAFF,TGCGCCAGCAGCTACAATGGACGCACGAACACTGAAGCTTTCTTT,TRBJ1-1,TRBV5-1,NA,NA
CASSRGGLRTDTQYF,TGTGCCAGCAGCCGTGGGGGACTCCGCACAGATACGCAGTATTTT,TRBJ2-3,TRBV7-2,NA,few
CASSQDPLTYTDTQYF,TGCGCCAGCAGCCAAGACCCTCTCACTTACACAGATACGCAGTATTTT,TRBJ2-3,TRBV4-3,NA,few
CASRQTHTDTQYF,TGTGCCAGCAGACAAACACACACAGATACGCAGTATTTT,TRBJ2-3,TRBV7-3,NA,few
CSVERVQGETQYF,TGCAGCGTTGAAAGGGTGCAGGGCGAGACCCAGTACTTC,TRBJ2-5,TRBV29-1,NA,NA
CSAFAGGLDTGAFF,TGCAGTGCCTTCGCAGGGGGCCTGGACACTGGAGCTTTCTTT,TRBJ1-1,TRBV20-1,TRBD1,NA
CASSPRAGGDEQYF,TGTGCCAGCAGCCCCCGTGCAGGGGGGGATGAGCAGTACTTC,TRBJ2-5,TRBV14,NA,NA
CSVDGQGEKDTF,TGCAGCGTTGATGGACAGGGGGAAAAGGACACCTTC,TRBJ1-2,TRBV29-1,TRBD1,NA
CASSLWRTGYTF,TGTGCCAGCAGCTTGTGGCGGACTGGCTACACCTTC,TRBJ1-2,TRBV5-6,NA,few